Shown below are 23 T cell receptor beta chains from a single sample sequenced in a study of blood T cell repertoires in COVID-19. The repertoire was sequenced with immunoSEQ multiplex PCR; TCRdb's copy has only in-frame clones and lacks some. The data show about 44,000 clones, with 88% seen just once and approximately 1.5% held by the top ten. Specimen: peripheral blood. These receptors came from a woman aged 40-49 years with acute or convalescent COVID-19.

The chain carries TRBV7-9 and TRBJ2-1; 8 nucleotides agree with TRBD2. The CDR3 is 15 amino acids. With V trimmed by 6 bases and J by 5 bases, 9 bases remained unmatched. The V gene's germline CDR1 is SEHNR and CDR2 FQNEAQ (reference sequence). The CDR3 coding sequence is TGTGCCAGCAGTTACCCGGGGGGGCCTCACAATGAGCAGTTCTTC. As protein: CASSYPGGPHNEQFF. The full variable domain, rest sourced from reference TRBV7-9 and TRBJ2-1, is DTGVSQNPRHKITKRGQNVTFRCDPISEHNRLYWYRQTLGQGPEFLTYFQNEAQLEKSRLLSDRFSAERPKGSFSTLEIQRTEQGDSAMYLCASSYPGGPHNEQFFGPGTRLTVL.

This chain uses TRBV7-2 with TRBJ1-6; 8 bases match TRBD1. V lost 5 bases to trimming and J lost 6 bases; unmatched junction nucleotides: 6. The germline V gene has CDR1 SGHTA and CDR2 FQGNSA. CDR3 length: 15 amino acids. The CDR3 loop reads CASSLRGLGNSPLHF. CDR3 DNA sequence: TGTGCCAGCAGCCTCAGGGGGCTCGGTAATTCACCCCTCCACTTT.

The chain links TRBV7-8 to TRBJ2-1, with unresolved D. CDR3 length: 13 amino acids. Deletions cut 1 base from V and 11 bases from J, with 12 bases between. Germline lookup yields CDR1 SGHVS and CDR2 FQNEAQ. CDR3: CASSLVKQQKQFF. The CDR3 DNA sequence: TGTGCCAGCAGCTTAGTCAAACAGCAGAAGCAGTTCTTC.

V usage is TRBV5-5 and J usage is TRBJ2-2; D remains ambiguous. Germline assignment: CDR1 SGHKS and CDR2 YYEKEE (reference sequence). The CDR3 covers 16 residues. V lost 4 bases and J lost 9, with 22 bases in between. The chain's CDR3 is CASSISGPGFGRELFF. The CDR3 nucleotides are TGTGCCAGCAGCATTTCTGGTCCGGGTTTTGGCAGGGAGCTGTTTTTT.

The chain employs TRBV6-5 and TRBJ2-7, with 11 bases fitting TRBD2. The CDR3 spans 13 residues. Per germline, CDR1 MNHEY and CDR2 SVGAGI. The V and J ends lost 7 bases and 3 bases, in that order; junction bases with no gene match: 2. CDR3 coding DNA: TGTGCCAGCAATCTAGCGGGGGGCTACGAGCAGTACTTC. Translating gives CASNLAGGYEQYF.

The rearrangement uses TRBV28 and TRBJ1-3; no firm D call. From germline, CDR1 is MDHEN and CDR2 SYDVKM. Between the trimmed V and J ends, which lost 5 bases and 3 bases, there was a span of 14 bases. The CDR3 length is 15 residues. CDR3 region: CASSPPSGRGNTIYF. CDR3 in DNA: TGTGCCAGCAGTCCCCCCAGCGGGCGTGGAAACACCATATATTTT.

This sequence joins TRBV30 and TRBJ1-4; TRBD1 aligns across 7 bases. The CDR3 consists of 14 residues. V was clipped by 3 bases and J by 3 bases; unmatched bases: 4. CDR1 is GTSNPN and CDR2 is SVGIG in the germline V gene (reference sequence). CDR3 residues: CAWSPGTANEKLFF. CDR3 bases: TGTGCCTGGAGCCCCGGGACAGCTAATGAAAAACTGTTTTTT.

This clone was seen more than once but under ten times. The rearrangement joins TRBV5-1 to TRBJ1-6; 9 bases align to TRBD1. Germline CDR1 and CDR2: SGHRS and YFSETQ. CDR3 length: 15 residues. V trimming: 4 bases; J trimming: 10 bases; junction bases outside the gene matches: 9. CDR3 nucleotide sequence: TGCGCCAGCAGCGGGGGGACAGGGCTTGGCTCACCCCTCCACTTT. This gives the protein CASSGGTGLGSPLHF.

The chain carries TRBV4-2 and TRBJ2-7; TRBD1 might be the D (5 bases). CDR1 and CDR2 from the germline V gene are LGHNA and YNFKEQ. This CDR3 is built from 14 residues. The germline V and J ends were trimmed by 1 base and 3 bases, with 10 bases remaining between them. The CDR3 reads CASSQGGQNYEQYF. CDR3 nucleotide sequence: TGTGCCAGCAGCCAAGGGGGCCAGAACTACGAGCAGTACTTC.

This chain uses TRBV5-4 with TRBJ2-7; TRBD1 matches 8 bases. Trimming at V came to 2 bases and at J to 0 bases, leaving 7 bases not matched to a gene. This CDR3 has 16 amino acids. The germline V gene has CDR1 SGHNT and CDR2 YYREEE (reference sequence). The CDR3, as DNA: TGTGCCAGCAGCTTTTCGGACAGGGCGAGCTCCTACGAGCAGTACTTC. Translated: CASSFSDRASSYEQYF.

The V gene is TRBV2, the J gene TRBJ1-1; TRBD1 agrees at 7 bases. Trimming removed 7 bases from V and 10 bases from J; junction bases left unmatched: 9. Germline lookup yields CDR1 SNHLY and CDR2 FYNNEI. The CDR3 consists of 12 residues. The CDR3 protein is CASIVGQDVAFF. The CDR3 bases are TGTGCCAGCATCGTAGGACAGGATGTAGCTTTCTTT.

V usage is TRBV28 and J usage is TRBJ1-1, with 12 nucleotides matching TRBD1. The CDR3 loop spans 18 amino acids. V lost 1 base and J lost 3; bases outside the gene matches: 9. From germline, CDR1 is MDHEN and CDR2 SYDVKM. The CDR3 region is CASSLYSRDRGRDTEAFF. The CDR3 DNA follows: TGTGCCAGCAGTTTATATTCCCGGGACAGGGGGCGGGACACTGAAGCTTTCTTT. The full variable domain, its missing parts supplied by reference TRBV28 and TRBJ1-1, is DVKVTQSSRYLVKRTGEKVFLECVQDMDHENMFWYRQDPGLGLRLIYFSYDVKMKEKGDIPEGYSVSREKKERFSLILESASTNQTSMYLCASSLYSRDRGRDTEAFFGQGTRLTVV.

V usage is TRBV19 and J usage is TRBJ1-6; D unclear. Germline assignment: CDR1 LNHDA and CDR2 SQIVND (reference sequence). V shed 4 bases and J shed 5 bases, with 6 bases lying between them. This CDR3 spans 13 amino acids. The CDR3: CASSTEHNSPLHF. CDR3 coding DNA: TGTGCCAGTAGTACGGAGCATAATTCACCCCTCCACTTT.

This chain joins TRBV21-1 and TRBJ2-7; TRBD2, the table's D call, lacks a check against the DNA. TRBV21-1 counts as a pseudogene. The CDR3 is 15 residues long. CDR3 loop: CASSKGGGPPYEQYF. The DNA for the CDR3 is TGTGCCAGCAGCAAAGGAGGTGGTCCACCCTACGAGCAGTACTTC.

V usage is TRBV28 and J usage is TRBJ1-5; TRBD1 is a possible D gene (6 bases). The CDR3 runs 16 residues. CDR1 and CDR2 from the germline V gene are MDHEN and SYDVKM. Trimming took 5 bases from V and 6 from J, leaving 20 bases between them. The CDR3 loop reads CASSDRLGRLGQPQHF. The CDR3 nucleotides read TGTGCCAGCAGTGACAGGTTGGGAAGATTGGGTCAGCCCCAGCATTTT.

The chain combines TRBV29-1 with TRBJ1-1; D possibly corresponds to TRBD1 (6 bases). The germline V gene has CDR1 SQVTM and CDR2 ANQGSEA. The CDR3 runs 14 residues. Trimming stripped 4 bases from V and 1 base from J, with 13 bases between. CDR3 DNA: TGCAGCGTTGCCACAGGGAATCCGAACACTGAAGCTTTCTTT. It specifies CSVATGNPNTEAFF.

CDR3 DNA sequence: TGTGCCAGCAGTGTACAGGATGATAATGAAAAACTGTTTTTT. Translation gives CASSVQDDNEKLFF. This sequence joins TRBV28 and TRBJ1-4, with TRBD1 as a possible D gene (5 bases). Germline-derived CDR1 and CDR2 are MDHEN and SYDVKM. Deletions cut 5 bases from V and 4 bases from J, with 11 bases between. CDR3 size: 14 residues.

The chain couples TRBV19 to TRBJ2-1; possible D gene TRBD1, 5 bases. The CDR3 totals 15 residues. The V gene lost 4 bases and the J gene lost 4 bases, with 14 bases spanning the gap. Germline lookup yields CDR1 LNHDA and CDR2 SQIVND (reference sequence). The CDR3: CASSTDSQGYNEQFF. DNA for the CDR3: TGTGCCAGTAGTACCGACAGTCAGGGATACAATGAGCAGTTCTTC.

The chain joins TRBV5-3 to TRBJ1-5, with TRBD1 matching 7 bases. TRBV5-3 falls under the ORF class, with uncertain function. The V and J ends lost 0 bases and 6 bases, in that order; junction bases with no gene match: 6. CDR3 length: 15 residues. The CDR3 DNA reads TGTGCCAGAAGCTTGGTTAGGGGGCTAGGTCAGCCCCAGCATTTT. Translated: CARSLVRGLGQPQHF.

The chain recombines TRBV5-1 with TRBJ1-6; TRBD1 is a possible D gene (5 bases). The CDR3 extends over 14 amino acids. Trimming left V 4 bases short and J 7 bases short, with 12 bases between. Germline-derived CDR1 and CDR2 are SGHRS and YFSETQ. The CDR3 spells CASSPTGGNSPLHF. CDR3 DNA sequence: TGCGCCAGCAGCCCAACGGGGGGGAATTCACCCCTCCACTTT.

The J gene is TRBJ2-7, the V gene TRBV6-6; 7 positions agree with TRBD2. Trimming took 7 bases from V and 7 from J; bases not matched to a gene: 7. CDR3 length equals 12 residues. CDR1 and CDR2 from the germline V gene are MNHNY and SVGAGI (reference sequence). The CDR3 protein is CASTWGGREQYF. The DNA for the CDR3 is TGTGCCAGCACTTGGGGGGGACGAGAGCAGTACTTC.

In DNA, the CDR3 is TGTGCCATCAGCCCAGGGGTTAGCTCCTACAATGAGCAGTTCTTC. This codes for CAISPGVSSYNEQFF. The rearrangement uses TRBV10-3 and TRBJ2-1; possibly TRBD1 for D (6 bases). CDR3 length: 15 amino acids. The germline V and J ends were trimmed by 6 bases and 0 bases, with 12 bases remaining between them. Germline CDR1 and CDR2: ENHRY and SYGVKD.

The chain recombines TRBV3-1 (or the pseudogene TRBV3-2) with TRBJ1-6; the match to TRBD1 covers 7 bases. CDR1 and CDR2 (germline): LGHDT, YNNKEL (reference sequence). V shed 0 bases, J shed 7 bases, and the junction held 6 bases outside the gene matches. The CDR3 length is 16 residues. The CDR3 region has the DNA TGTGCCAGCAGCCAAGAGTCAGGGGGTTTGAATTCACCCCTCCACTTT. It specifies CASSQESGGLNSPLHF.